These 11 T cell receptor beta chains originate from one sample sequenced in a study of blood T cell repertoires in COVID-19. Libraries were prepared by immunoSEQ multiplex PCR; TCRdb keeps only in-frame clonotypes and omits some of them. The sample has roughly 290,000 clones, 70% to 90% seen once. Sequencing was carried out using PBMCs or T cells enriched from blood (not recorded which). Source of these receptors: a man aged 25-45 years who had recovered from COVID-19.

This chain links TRBV21-1 with TRBJ2-7; whether TRBD1, the table's D call, matches the DNA was not checked. TRBV21-1 is reported as a pseudogene. CDR3 length equals 15 residues. In DNA form, the CDR3 reads TGTGCCAGCATCCAGGAGGGGGACAGGGATGACGAGCAGTACTTC. This codes for CASIQEGDRDDEQYF.

This clone appeared once. The chain employs TRBV6-2 or TRBV6-3 and TRBJ1-2; 8 positions agree with TRBD1. The CDR3 spans 13 residues. The J segment lost 7 bases and the V segment lost 4 bases, leaving 5 bases of the junction unmatched. Germline V gives CDR1 MNHEY, CDR2 SVGEGT. The CDR3 sequence: CASSLGTGGGYTF. In DNA, the CDR3 is TGTGCCAGCAGTTTAGGGACAGGCGGTGGCTACACCTTC.

A note on this clone: This same CDR3 is encoded by further DNA sequences in the sample. This chain links TRBV18 with TRBJ1-1; tentatively, D is TRBD1 (5 bases). This CDR3 spans 14 amino acids. The V gene's germline CDR1 is KGHSH and CDR2 LQKENI. V was shortened by 2 bases and J by 0 bases, with 7 bases between the two germline ends. CDR3 residues: CASSPRGLNTEAFF. CDR3 sequence (DNA): TGTGCCAGCTCACCAAGGGGCCTGAACACTGAAGCTTTCTTT. The full variable domain, rest sourced from reference TRBV18 and TRBJ1-1, is NAGVMQNPRHLVRRRGQEARLRCSPMKGHSHVYWYRQLPEEGLKFMVYLQKENIIDESGMPKERFSAEFPKEGPSILRIQQVVRGDSAAYFCASSPRGLNTEAFFGQGTRLTVV.

This sequence joins TRBV7-9 and TRBJ2-7; TRBD1 aligns across 9 bases. In germline, CDR1 is SEHNR, CDR2 FQNEAQ (reference sequence). The CDR3 has 15 residues. The V gene end was trimmed by 5 bases and the J gene end by 6 bases; junction bases not matched to a gene: 11. CDR3 sequence (DNA): TGTGCCAGCAGCCTAGATCGGACAGGGGAAGGCGAGCAGTACTTC. This gives the protein CASSLDRTGEGEQYF.

The chain links TRBV7-6 to TRBJ2-1; 9 nucleotides line up with TRBD1. The germline V gene encodes CDR1 SGHVS and CDR2 FNYEAQ. CDR3 length: 13 amino acids. V lost 3 bases to trimming and J lost 8 bases; unmatched junction nucleotides: 2. As DNA, the CDR3 is TGTGCCAGCAGCTTTAGGACAGGGGATGAGCAGTTCTTC. Translated: CASSFRTGDEQFF.

This clone was detected a few times. V usage is TRBV11-2 and J usage is TRBJ1-2; 7 bases agree with TRBD1. The V gene's germline CDR1 is SGHAT and CDR2 FQNNGV. V gave up 5 bases and J gave up 3 bases; unmatched junction bases: 6. The CDR3 runs 14 residues. CDR3 region: CASSPGDSYYGYTF. The CDR3 DNA is TGTGCCAGCAGCCCTGGGGACAGTTACTATGGCTACACCTTC.

This clone was seen more than once but under ten times. The gene calls are TRBV5-1 and TRBJ2-1, with TRBD1 as a possible D gene (6 bases). The germline V and J ends were trimmed by 5 bases and 5 bases, with 17 bases remaining between them. Germline loops: CDR1 SGHRS, CDR2 YFSETQ. The CDR3 is 15 residues long. This CDR3 is CASRKATGYNNEQFF. The CDR3 DNA follows: TGCGCCAGCAGAAAAGCGACAGGCTATAACAATGAGCAGTTCTTC.

The chain has TRBV6-5 and TRBJ2-7, with D unclear. Germline lookup yields CDR1 MNHEY and CDR2 SVGAGI. Deletions cut 4 bases from V and 0 bases from J, with 7 bases between. The CDR3 runs to 13 residues. The CDR3 nucleotides are TGTGCCAGCAGTTCTCCTTTCTCCTACGAGCAGTACTTC. It is translated as CASSSPFSYEQYF.

The J gene is TRBJ2-1, the V gene TRBV15; the D is unclear. Germline V gene lookup returns CDR1 LNHNV and CDR2 YYDKDF (reference sequence). This CDR3 has 16 residues. V was clipped by 0 bases and J by 2 bases, with 11 bases between them. The CDR3 coding sequence is TGTGCCACCAGCAGAGATGTGGGCCCCACCTACAATGAGCAGTTCTTC. Protein: CATSRDVGPTYNEQFF.

The J gene is TRBJ1-1, the V gene TRBV19; weak D call: TRBD1 (5 bases). Trimming took 10 bases from V and 6 from J, leaving 12 bases between them. CDR3 length: 11 amino acids. Germline assignment: CDR1 LNHDA and CDR2 SQIVND (reference sequence). CDR3 protein: CATHGAPEAFF. Here the CDR3 DNA reads TGTGCCACCCATGGGGCCCCTGAAGCTTTCTTT.

The rearrangement uses TRBV2 and TRBJ2-5, with D possibly TRBD2 on 7 matching bases. The V end was cut by 3 bases, the J end by 2 bases, with 28 bases between. The germline gives CDR1 SNHLY, CDR2 FYNNEI. CDR3 size: 20 residues. The DNA for the CDR3 is TGTGCCAGCAGTGACAGTCCGGCGGGGGCTGCTCCCGGTATTCAAGAGACCCAGTACTTC. Amino acid sequence: CASSDSPAGAAPGIQETQYF.